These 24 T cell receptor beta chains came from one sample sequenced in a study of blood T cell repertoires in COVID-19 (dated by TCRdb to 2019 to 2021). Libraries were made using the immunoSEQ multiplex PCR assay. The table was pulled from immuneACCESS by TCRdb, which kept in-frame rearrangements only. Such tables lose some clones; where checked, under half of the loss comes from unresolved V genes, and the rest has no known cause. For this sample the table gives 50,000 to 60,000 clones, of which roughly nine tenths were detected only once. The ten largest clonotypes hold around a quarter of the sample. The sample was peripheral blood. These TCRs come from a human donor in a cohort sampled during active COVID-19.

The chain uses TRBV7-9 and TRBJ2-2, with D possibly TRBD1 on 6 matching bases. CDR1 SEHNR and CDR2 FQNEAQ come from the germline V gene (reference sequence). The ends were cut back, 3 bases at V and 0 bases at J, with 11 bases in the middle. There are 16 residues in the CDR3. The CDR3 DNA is TGTGCCAGCAGCTTTGCCGGGACATCGAACACCGGGGAGCTGTTTTTT. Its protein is CASSFAGTSNTGELFF.

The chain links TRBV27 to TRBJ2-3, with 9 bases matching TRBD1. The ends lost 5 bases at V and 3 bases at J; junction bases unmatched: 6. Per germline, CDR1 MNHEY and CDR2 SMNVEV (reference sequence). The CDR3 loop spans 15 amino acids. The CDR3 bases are TGTGCCAGCAGTGGGGGGACAGGGTCTACAGATACGCAGTATTTT. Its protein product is CASSGGTGSTDTQYF.

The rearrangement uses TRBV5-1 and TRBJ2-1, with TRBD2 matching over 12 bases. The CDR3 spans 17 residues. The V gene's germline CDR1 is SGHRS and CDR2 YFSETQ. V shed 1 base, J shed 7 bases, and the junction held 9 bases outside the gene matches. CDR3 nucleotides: TGCGCCAGCAGCTTGACTAGCGGGGGGTCTAGTGGGAATGAGCAGTTCTTC. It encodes CASSLTSGGSSGNEQFF.

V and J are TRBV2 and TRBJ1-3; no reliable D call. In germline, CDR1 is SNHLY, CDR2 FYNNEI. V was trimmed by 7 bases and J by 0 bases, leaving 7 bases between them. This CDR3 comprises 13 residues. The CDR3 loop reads CASTRISGNTIYF. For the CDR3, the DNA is TGTGCCAGCACGCGGATCTCTGGAAACACCATATATTTT.

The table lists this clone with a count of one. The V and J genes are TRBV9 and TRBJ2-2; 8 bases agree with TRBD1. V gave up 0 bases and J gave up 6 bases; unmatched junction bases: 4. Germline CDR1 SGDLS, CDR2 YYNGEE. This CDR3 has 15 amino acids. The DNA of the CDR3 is TGTGCCAGCAGCGTAGCAGGGGGCGCGCCCGGGGAGCTGTTTTTT. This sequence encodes CASSVAGGAPGELFF.

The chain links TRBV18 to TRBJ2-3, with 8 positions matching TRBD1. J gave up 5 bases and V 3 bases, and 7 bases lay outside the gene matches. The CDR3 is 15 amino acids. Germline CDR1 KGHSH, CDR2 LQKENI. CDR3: CASSPDRTGLDTQYF. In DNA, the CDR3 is TGTGCCAGCTCACCGGACCGGACAGGGTTAGATACGCAGTATTTT.

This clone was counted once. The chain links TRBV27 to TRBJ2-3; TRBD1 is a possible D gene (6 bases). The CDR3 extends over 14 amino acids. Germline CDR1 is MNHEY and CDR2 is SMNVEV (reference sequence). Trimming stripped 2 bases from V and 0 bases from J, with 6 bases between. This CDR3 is CASSLQGSTDTQYF. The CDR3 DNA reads TGTGCCAGCAGTTTACAGGGGAGCACAGATACGCAGTATTTT.

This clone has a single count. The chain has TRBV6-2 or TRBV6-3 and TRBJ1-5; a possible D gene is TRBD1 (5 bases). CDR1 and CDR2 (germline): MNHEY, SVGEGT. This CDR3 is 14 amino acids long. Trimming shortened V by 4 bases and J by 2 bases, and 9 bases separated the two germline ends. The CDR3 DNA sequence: TGTGCCAGCAGTTTGCCGGGGGGCAATCAGCCCCAGCATTTT. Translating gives CASSLPGGNQPQHF.

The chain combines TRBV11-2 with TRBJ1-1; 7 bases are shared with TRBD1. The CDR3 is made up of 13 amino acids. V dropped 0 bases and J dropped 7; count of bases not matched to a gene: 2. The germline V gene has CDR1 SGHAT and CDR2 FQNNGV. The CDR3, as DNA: TGTGCCAGCAGCTTAGACAGGGGGGTTGAAGCTTTCTTT. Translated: CASSLDRGVEAFF.

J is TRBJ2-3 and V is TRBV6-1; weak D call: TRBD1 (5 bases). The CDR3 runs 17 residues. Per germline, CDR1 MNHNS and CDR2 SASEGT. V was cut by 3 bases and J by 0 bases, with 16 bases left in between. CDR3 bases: TGTGCCAGCAGTGAGCCTAGGACACTTCCTAGCACAGATACGCAGTATTTT. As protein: CASSEPRTLPSTDTQYF.

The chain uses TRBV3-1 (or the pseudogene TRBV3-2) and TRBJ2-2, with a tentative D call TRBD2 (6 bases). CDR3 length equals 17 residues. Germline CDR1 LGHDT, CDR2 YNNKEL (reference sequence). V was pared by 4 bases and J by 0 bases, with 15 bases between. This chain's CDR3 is CASSPLAGTPNTGELFF. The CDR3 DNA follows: TGTGCCAGCAGCCCCTTGGCGGGGACGCCGAACACCGGGGAGCTGTTTTTT.

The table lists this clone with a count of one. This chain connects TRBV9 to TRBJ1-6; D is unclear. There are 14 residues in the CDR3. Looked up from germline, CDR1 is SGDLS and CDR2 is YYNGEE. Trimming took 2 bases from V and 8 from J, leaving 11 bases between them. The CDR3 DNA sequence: TGTGCCAGCAGCGTCACAGTGGTAGATTCACCCCTCCACTTT. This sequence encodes CASSVTVVDSPLHF. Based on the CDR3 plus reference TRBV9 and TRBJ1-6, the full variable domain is DSGVTQTPKHLITATGQRVTLRCSPRSGDLSVYWYQQSLDQGLQFLIQYYNGEERAKGNILERFSAQQFPDLHSELNLSSLELGDSALYFCASSVTVVDSPLHFGNGTRLTVT.

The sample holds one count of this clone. The CDR3 region is CASSERQETQYF. CDR3 coding DNA: TGTGCCAGCTCAGAGCGGCAAGAGACCCAGTACTTC. V gene TRBV18 combines with J gene TRBJ2-5, with D perhaps TRBD2 (5 bases). CDR1 KGHSH and CDR2 LQKENI come from the germline V gene. The CDR3 is 12 amino acids. V gave up 5 bases and J gave up 2 bases, with 6 bases separating them. Complete variable domain (other parts from reference TRBV18 and TRBJ2-5): NAGVMQNPRHLVRRRGQEARLRCSPMKGHSHVYWYRQLPEEGLKFMVYLQKENIIDESGMPKERFSAEFPKEGPSILRIQQVVRGDSAAYFCASSERQETQYFGPGTRLLVL.

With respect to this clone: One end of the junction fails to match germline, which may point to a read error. The CDR3 loop is CASSYTGNQETQYF. Written as DNA, the CDR3 is TGTGCTAGCAGCTACACCGGGAACCAAGAGACCCAGTACTTC. The rearrangement uses TRBV7-7 and TRBJ2-5, with D possibly being TRBD2 (5 bases). The CDR3 is 14 amino acids. Germline V CDR1 and CDR2: SSHAT, FNYEAQ (reference sequence).

CDR3 loop: CASGGDGSRLETQYF. The DNA of the CDR3 is TGTGCCAGCGGGGGGGACGGATCCCGTTTAGAGACCCAGTACTTC. The V and J genes are TRBV7-2 and TRBJ2-5; TRBD2 matches 7 bases. The V gene's germline CDR1 is SGHTA and CDR2 FQGNSA. This CDR3 comprises 15 residues. V gave up 8 bases and J gave up 4 bases; unmatched junction bases: 13.

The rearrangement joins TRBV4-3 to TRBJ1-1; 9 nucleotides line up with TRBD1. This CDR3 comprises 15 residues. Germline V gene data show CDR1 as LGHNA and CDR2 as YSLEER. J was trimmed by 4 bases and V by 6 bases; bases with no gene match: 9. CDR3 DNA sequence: TGCGCCAGCAGACCGGACAGGGGCGCAGTCACTGAAGCTTTCTTT. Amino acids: CASRPDRGAVTEAFF.

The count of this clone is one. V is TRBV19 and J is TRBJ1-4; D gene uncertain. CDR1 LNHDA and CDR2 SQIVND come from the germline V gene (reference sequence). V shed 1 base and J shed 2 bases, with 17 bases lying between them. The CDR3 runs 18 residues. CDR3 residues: CASSIGSGRRLTNEKLFF. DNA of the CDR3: TGTGCCAGTAGTATAGGTTCCGGGCGGAGGTTGACTAATGAAAAACTGTTTTTT.

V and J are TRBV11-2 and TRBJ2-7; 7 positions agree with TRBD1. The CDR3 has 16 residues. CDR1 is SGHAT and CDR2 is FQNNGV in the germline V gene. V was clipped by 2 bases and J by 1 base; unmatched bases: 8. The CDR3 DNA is TGTGCCAGCAGCTTAAGGGGGACAGACGCTTCCTACGAGCAGTACTTC. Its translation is CASSLRGTDASYEQYF.

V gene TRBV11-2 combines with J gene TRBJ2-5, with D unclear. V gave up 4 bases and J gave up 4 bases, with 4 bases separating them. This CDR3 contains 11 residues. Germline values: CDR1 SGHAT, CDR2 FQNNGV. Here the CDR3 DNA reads TGTGCCAGCAGCTCTCGAGAGACCCAGTACTTC. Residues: CASSSRETQYF.

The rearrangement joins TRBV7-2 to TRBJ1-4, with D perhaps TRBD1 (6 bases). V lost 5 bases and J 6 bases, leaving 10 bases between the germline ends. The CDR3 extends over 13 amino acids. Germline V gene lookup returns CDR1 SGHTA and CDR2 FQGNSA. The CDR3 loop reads CASSLGGDEKLFF. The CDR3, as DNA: TGTGCCAGCAGCCTAGGGGGGGATGAAAAACTGTTTTTT.

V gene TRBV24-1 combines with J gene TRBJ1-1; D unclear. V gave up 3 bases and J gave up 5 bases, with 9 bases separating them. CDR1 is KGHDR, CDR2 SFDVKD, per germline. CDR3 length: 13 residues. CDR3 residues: CATSDGRGTEAFF. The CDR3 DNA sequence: TGTGCCACCAGTGATGGGAGAGGGACTGAAGCTTTCTTT.

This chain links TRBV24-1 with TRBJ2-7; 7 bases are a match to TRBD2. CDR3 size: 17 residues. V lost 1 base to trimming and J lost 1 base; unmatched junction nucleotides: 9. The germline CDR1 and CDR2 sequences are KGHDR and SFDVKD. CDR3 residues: CATSDFGDSGGSYEQYV. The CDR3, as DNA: TGTGCCACCAGTGATTTTGGTGACTCGGGGGGTTCCTACGAGCAGTACGTC.

The CDR3 loop is CASSFRDRTNYGYTF. CDR3 nucleotides: TGTGCCAGCAGCTTCCGGGACAGAACTAACTATGGCTACACCTTC. The chain is built from TRBV5-8 and TRBJ1-2; 7 bases align to TRBD1. The V segment lost 2 bases and the J segment 0 bases; nucleotides outside the gene matches: 4. This CDR3 contains 15 residues. The germline gives CDR1 SGHTS, CDR2 YDEGEE.

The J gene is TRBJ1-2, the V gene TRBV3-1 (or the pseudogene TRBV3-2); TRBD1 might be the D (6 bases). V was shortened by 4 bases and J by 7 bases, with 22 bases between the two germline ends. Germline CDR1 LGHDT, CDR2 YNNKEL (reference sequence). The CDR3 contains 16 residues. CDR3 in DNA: TGTGCCAGCAGCCTGATTAGTGGACAGAAGGGTTTTGGCTACACCTTC. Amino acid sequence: CASSLISGQKGFGYTF.